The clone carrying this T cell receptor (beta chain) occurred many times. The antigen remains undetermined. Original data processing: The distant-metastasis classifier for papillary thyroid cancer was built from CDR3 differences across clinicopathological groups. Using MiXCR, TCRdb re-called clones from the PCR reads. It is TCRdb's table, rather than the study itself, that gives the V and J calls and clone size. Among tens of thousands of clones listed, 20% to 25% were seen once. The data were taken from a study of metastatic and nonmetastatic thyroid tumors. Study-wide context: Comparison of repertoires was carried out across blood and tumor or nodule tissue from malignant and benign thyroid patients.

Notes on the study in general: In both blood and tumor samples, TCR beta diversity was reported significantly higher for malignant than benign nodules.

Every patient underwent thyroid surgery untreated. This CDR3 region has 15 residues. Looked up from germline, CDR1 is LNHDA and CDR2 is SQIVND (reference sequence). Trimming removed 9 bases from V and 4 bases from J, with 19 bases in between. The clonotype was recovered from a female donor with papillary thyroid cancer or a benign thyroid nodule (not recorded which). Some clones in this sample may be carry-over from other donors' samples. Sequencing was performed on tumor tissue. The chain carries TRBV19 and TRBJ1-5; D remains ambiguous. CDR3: CASGWVVAANQPQHF. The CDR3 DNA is TGTGCCAGCGGGTGGGTGGTGGCAGCAAATCAGCCCCAGCATTTT.